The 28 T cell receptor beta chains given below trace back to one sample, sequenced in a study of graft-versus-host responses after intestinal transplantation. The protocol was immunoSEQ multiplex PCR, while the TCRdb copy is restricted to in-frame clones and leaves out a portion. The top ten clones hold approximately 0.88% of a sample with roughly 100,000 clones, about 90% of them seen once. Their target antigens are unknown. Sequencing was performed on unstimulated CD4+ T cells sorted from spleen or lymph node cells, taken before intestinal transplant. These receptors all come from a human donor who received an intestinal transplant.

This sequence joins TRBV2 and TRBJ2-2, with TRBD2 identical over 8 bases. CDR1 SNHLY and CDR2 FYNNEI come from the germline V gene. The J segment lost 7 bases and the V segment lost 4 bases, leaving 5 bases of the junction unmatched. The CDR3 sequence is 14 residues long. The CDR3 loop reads CASSVRGAVGELFF. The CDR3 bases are TGTGCCAGCAGTGTGCGGGGGGCGGTCGGGGAGCTGTTTTTT.

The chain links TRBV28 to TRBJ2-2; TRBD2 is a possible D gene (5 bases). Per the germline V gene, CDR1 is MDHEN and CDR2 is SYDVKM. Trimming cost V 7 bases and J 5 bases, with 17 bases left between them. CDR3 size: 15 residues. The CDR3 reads CASTLREGQTGELFF. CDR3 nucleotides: TGTGCCAGCACCCTACGGGAAGGGCAAACCGGGGAGCTGTTTTTT.

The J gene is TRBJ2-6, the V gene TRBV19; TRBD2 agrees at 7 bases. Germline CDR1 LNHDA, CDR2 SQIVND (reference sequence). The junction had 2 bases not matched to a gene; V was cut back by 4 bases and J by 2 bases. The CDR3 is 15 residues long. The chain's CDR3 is CASSKRGAGANVLTF. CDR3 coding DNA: TGTGCCAGTAGTAAGCGGGGTGCTGGGGCCAACGTCCTGACTTTC.

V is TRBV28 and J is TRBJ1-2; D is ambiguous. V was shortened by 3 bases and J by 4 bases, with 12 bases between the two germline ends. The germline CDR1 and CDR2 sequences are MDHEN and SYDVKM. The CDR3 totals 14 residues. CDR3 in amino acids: CASSFNGLSYGYTF. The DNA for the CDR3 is TGTGCCAGCAGTTTTAACGGACTGAGCTATGGCTACACCTTC.

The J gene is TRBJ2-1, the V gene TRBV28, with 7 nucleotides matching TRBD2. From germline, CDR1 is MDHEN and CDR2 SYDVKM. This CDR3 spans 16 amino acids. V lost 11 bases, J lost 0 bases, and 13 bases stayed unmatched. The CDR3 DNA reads TGTGCCGTTGCATGGGGGGGAATGTCCTCCTACAATGAGCAGTTCTTC. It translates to CAVAWGGMSSYNEQFF.

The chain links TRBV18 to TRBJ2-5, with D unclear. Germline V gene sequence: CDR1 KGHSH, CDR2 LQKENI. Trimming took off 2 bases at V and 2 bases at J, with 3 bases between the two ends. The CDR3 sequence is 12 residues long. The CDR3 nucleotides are TGTGCCAGCTCACCAATACAAGAGACCCAGTACTTC. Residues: CASSPIQETQYF.

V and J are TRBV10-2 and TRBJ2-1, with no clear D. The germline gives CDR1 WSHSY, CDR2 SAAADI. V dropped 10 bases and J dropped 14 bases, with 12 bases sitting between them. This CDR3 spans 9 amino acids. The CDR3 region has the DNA TGCGCCATCAATCGTATGGAGTTCTTC. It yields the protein CAINRMEFF.

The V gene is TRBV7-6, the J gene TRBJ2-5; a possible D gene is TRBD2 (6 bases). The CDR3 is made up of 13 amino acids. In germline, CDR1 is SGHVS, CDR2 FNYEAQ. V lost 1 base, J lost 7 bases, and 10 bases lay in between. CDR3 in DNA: TGTGCCAGCAGCTTAGGGAGGGCCTCGACCCAGTACTTC. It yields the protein CASSLGRASTQYF.

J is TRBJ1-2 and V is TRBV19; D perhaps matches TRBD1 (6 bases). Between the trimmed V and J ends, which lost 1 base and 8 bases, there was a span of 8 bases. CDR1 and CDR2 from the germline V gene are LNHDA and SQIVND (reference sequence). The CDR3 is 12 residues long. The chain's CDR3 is CASSIGGGGYTF. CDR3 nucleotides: TGTGCCAGTAGTATAGGCGGGGGCGGCTACACCTTC.

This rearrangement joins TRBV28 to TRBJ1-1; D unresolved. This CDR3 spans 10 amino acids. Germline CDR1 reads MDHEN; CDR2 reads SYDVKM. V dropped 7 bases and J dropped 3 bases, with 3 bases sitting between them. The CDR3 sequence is CASMDTEAFF. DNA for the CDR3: TGTGCCAGCATGGACACTGAAGCTTTCTTT.

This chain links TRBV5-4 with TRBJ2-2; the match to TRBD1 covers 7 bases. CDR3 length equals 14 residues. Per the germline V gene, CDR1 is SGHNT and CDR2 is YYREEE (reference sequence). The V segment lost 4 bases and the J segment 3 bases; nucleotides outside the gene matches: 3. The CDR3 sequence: CASSRDRDTGELFF. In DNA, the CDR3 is TGTGCCAGCAGCCGAGACAGGGACACCGGGGAGCTGTTTTTT.

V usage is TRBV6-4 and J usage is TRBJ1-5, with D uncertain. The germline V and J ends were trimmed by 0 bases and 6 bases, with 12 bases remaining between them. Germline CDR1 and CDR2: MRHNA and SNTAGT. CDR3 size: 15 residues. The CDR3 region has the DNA TGTGCCAGCAGTGACTCGATACAGATAAGTCAGCCCCAGCATTTT. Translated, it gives CASSDSIQISQPQHF.

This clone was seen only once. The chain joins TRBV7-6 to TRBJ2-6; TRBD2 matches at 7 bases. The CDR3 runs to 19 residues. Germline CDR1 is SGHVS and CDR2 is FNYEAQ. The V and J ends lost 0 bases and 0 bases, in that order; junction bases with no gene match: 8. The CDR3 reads CASSLARPGGSSGANVLTF. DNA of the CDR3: TGTGCCAGCAGCTTAGCAAGGCCGGGGGGTTCCTCTGGGGCCAACGTCCTGACTTTC.

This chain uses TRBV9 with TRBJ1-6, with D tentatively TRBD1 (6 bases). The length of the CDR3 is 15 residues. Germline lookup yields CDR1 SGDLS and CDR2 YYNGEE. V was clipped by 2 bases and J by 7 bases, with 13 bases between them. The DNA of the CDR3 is TGTGCCAGCAGCGTTAGAGGGGGAGGGAATTCACCCCTCCACTTT. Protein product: CASSVRGGGNSPLHF. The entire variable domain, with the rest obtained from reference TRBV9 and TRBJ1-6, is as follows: DSGVTQTPKHLITATGQRVTLRCSPRSGDLSVYWYQQSLDQGLQFLIQYYNGEERAKGNILERFSAQQFPDLHSELNLSSLELGDSALYFCASSVRGGGNSPLHFGNGTRLTVT.

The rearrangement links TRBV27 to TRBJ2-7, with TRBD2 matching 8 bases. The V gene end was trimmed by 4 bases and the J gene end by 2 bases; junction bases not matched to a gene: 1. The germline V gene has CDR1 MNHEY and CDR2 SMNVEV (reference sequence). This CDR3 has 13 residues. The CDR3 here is CASSSGLAYEQYF. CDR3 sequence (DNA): TGTGCCAGCAGTTCGGGACTAGCCTACGAGCAGTACTTC.

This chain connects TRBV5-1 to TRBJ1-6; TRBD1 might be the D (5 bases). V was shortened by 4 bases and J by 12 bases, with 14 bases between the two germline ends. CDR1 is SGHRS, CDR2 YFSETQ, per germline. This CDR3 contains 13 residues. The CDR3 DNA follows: TGCGCCAGCAGCCTCGCTTCGGGGGAACCCCTCCACTTT. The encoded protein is CASSLASGEPLHF.

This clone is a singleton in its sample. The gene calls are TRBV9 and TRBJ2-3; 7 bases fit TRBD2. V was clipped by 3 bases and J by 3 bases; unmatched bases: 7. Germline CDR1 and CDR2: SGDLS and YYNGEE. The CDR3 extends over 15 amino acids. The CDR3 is CASSAGLVRTDTQYF. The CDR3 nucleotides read TGTGCCAGCAGCGCCGGACTAGTTCGGACAGATACGCAGTATTTT.

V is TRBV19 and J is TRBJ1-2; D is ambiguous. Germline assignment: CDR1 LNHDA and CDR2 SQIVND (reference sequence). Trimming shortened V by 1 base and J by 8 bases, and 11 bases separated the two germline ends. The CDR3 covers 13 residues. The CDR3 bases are TGTGCCAGTAGTATAGCAGGCGGGGAAGGCTACACCTTC. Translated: CASSIAGGEGYTF.

CDR3 amino acids: CSASTLYEQYF. The CDR3 nucleotides are TGCAGTGCTAGTACCCTTTACGAGCAGTACTTC. V gene TRBV20-1 combines with J gene TRBJ2-7; D is undetermined. Germline CDR1 is DFQATT and CDR2 is SNEGSKA (reference sequence). V lost 3 bases, J lost 4 bases, and 7 bases lay in between. The CDR3 contains 11 residues.

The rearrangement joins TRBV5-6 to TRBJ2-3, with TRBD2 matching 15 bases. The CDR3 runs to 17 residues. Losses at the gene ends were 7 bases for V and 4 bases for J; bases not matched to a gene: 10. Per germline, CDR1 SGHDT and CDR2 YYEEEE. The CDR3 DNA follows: TGTGCCAGCGGCCTAAGGACTAGCGGGGGGGCCGCAGATACGCAGTATTTT. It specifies CASGLRTSGGAADTQYF.

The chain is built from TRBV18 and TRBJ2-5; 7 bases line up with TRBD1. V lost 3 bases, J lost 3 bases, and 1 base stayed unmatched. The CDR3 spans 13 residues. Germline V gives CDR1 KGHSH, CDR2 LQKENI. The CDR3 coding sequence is TGTGCCAGCTCACCGGGACAGAAAGAGACCCAGTACTTC. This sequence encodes CASSPGQKETQYF.

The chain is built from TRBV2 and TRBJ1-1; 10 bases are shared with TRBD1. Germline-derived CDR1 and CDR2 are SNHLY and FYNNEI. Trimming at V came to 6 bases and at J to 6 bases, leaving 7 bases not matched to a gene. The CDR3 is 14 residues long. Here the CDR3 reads CASSTDRGAPEAFF. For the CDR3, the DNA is TGTGCCAGCAGCACGGACAGGGGGGCCCCTGAAGCTTTCTTT.

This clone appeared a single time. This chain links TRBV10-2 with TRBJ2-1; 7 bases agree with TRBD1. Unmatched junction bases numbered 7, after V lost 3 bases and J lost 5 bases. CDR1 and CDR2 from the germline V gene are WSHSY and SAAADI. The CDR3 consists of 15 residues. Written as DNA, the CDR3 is TGCGCCAGCAGTGAAGGGACAGTTTTAGACAATGAGCAGTTCTTC. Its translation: CASSEGTVLDNEQFF.

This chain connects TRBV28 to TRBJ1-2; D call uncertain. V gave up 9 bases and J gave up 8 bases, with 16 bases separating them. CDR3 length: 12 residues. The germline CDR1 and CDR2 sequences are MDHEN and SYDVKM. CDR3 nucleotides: TGTGCCAGTTCCCAGCAACTAACCGGCTACACCTTC. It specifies CASSQQLTGYTF.

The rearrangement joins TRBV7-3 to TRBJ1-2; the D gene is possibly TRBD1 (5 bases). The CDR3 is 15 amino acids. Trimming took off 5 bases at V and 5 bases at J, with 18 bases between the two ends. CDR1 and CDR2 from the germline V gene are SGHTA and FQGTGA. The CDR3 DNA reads TGTGCCAGCAGCGAGAGGGGAGGGGTCATGTATGGCTACACCTTC. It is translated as CASSERGGVMYGYTF.

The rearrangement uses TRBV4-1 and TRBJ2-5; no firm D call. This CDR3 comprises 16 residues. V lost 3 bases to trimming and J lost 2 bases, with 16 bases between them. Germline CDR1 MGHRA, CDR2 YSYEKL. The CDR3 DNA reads TGCGCCAGCAGCCACCCCCCCGTCGGAAGACAAGAGACCCAGTACTTC. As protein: CASSHPPVGRQETQYF.

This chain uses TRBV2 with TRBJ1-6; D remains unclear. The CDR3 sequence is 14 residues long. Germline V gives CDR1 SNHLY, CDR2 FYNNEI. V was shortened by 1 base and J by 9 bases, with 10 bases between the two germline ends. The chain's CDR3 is CASSEEGRASPLHF. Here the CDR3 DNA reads TGTGCCAGCAGTGAAGAGGGCCGCGCTTCACCCCTCCACTTT.

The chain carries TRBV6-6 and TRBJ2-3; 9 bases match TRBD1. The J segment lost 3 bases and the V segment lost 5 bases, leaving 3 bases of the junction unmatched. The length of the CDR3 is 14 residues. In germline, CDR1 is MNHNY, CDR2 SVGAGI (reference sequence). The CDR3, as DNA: TGTGCCAGCAGTCACAGGGGGCGAACAGATACGCAGTATTTT. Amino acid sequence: CASSHRGRTDTQYF.